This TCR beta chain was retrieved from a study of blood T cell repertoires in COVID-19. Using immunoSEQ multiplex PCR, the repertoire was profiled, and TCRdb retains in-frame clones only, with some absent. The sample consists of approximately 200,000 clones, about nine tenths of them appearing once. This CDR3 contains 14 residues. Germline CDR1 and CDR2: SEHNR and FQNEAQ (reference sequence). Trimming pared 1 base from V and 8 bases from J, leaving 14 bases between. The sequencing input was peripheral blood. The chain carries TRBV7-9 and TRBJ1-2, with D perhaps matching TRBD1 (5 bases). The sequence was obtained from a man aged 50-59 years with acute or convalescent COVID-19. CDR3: CASSLVGQGGGYTF. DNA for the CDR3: TGTGCCAGCAGCTTAGTTGGTCAGGGTGGCGGCTACACCTTC.